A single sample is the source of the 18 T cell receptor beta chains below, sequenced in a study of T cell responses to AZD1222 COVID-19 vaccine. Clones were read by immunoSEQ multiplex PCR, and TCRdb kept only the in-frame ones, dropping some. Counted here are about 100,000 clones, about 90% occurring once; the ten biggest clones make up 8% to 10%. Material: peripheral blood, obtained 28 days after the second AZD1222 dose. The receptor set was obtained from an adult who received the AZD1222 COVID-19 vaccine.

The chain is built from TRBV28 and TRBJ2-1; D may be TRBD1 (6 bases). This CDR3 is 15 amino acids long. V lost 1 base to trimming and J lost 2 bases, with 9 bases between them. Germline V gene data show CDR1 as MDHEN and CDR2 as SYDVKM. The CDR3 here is CASSLSGTPYNEQFF. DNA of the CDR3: TGTGCCAGCAGTTTATCGGGGACACCCTACAATGAGCAGTTCTTC.

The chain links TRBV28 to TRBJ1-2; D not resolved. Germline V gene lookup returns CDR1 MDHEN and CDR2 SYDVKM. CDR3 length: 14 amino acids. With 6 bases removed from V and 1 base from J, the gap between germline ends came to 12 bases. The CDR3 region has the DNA TGTGCCAGCAGGCGACGCGGGGTTAACTATGGCTACACCTTC. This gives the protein CASRRRGVNYGYTF.

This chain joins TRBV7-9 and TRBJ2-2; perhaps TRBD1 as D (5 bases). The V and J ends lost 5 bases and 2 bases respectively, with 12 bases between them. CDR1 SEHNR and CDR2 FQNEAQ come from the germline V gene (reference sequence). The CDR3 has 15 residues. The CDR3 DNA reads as TGTGCCAGCAGCGAAATCGACAGAAACACCGGGGAGCTGTTTTTT. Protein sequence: CASSEIDRNTGELFF. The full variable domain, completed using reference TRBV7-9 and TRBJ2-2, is DTGVSQNPRHKITKRGQNVTFRCDPISEHNRLYWYRQTLGQGPEFLTYFQNEAQLEKSRLLSDRFSAERPKGSFSTLEIQRTEQGDSAMYLCASSEIDRNTGELFFGEGSRLTVL.

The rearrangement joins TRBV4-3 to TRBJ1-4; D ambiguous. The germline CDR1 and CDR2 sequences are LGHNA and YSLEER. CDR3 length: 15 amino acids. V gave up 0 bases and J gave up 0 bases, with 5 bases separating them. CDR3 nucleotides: TGCGCCAGCAGCCAAGACAGATCAACTAATGAAAAACTGTTTTTT. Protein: CASSQDRSTNEKLFF.

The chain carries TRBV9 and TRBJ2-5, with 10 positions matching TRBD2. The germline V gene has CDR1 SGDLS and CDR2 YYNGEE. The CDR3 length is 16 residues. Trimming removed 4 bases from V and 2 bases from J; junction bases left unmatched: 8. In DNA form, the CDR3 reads TGTGCCAGCAGCCCAGGACTAGCGGATAATCAAGAGACCCAGTACTTC. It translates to CASSPGLADNQETQYF.

This chain's CDR3 is CASSLSGREVLEQYF. The CDR3 bases are TGCGCCAGCAGCTTGTCGGGGCGAGAAGTGCTCGAGCAGTACTTC. J is TRBJ2-7 and V is TRBV5-1; D assignment may be TRBD1 or TRBD2 (5 bases each). The CDR3 contains 15 residues. Germline loops: CDR1 SGHRS, CDR2 YFSETQ. The ends were cut back, 1 base at V and 6 bases at J, with 17 bases in the middle.

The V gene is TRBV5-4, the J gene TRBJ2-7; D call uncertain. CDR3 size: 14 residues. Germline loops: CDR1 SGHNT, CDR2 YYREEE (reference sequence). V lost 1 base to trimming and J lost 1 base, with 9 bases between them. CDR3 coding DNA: TGTGCCAGCAGCTTGTCACCGGCTTCCTACGAGCAGTACTTC. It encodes CASSLSPASYEQYF. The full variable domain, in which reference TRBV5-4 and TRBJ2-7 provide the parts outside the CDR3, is ETGVTQSPTHLIKTRGQQVTLRCSSQSGHNTVSWYQQALGQGPQFIFQYYREEENGRGNFPPRFSGLQFPNYSSELNVNALELDDSALYLCASSLSPASYEQYFGPGTRLTVT.

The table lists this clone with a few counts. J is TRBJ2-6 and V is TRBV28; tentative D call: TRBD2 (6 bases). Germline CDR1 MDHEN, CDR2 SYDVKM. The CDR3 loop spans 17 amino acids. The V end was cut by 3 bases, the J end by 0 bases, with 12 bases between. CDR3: CASSLGGSNSGANVLTF. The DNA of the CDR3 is TGTGCCAGCAGTTTGGGGGGTTCAAACTCTGGGGCCAACGTCCTGACTTTC.

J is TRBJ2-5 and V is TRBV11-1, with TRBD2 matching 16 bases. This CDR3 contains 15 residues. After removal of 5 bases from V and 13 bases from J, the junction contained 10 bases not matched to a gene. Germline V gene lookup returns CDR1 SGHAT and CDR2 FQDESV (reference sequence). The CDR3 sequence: CASSRGLAGGESRYF. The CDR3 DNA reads TGTGCCAGCAGCAGGGGACTAGCGGGAGGGGAGTCTCGGTACTTC.

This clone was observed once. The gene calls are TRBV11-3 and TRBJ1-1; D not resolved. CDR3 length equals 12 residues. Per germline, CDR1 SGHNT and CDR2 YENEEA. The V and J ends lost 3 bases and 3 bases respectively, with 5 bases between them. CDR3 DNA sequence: TGTGCCAGCAGCTTCGCGGACACTGAAGCTTTCTTT. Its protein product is CASSFADTEAFF.

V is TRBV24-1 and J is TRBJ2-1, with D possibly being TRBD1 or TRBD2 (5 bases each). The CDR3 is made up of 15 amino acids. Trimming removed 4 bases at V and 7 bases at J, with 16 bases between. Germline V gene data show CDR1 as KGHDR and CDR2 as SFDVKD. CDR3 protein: CATSERRGWGNEQFF. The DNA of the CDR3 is TGTGCCACCAGTGAGCGACGGGGTTGGGGGAATGAGCAGTTCTTC.

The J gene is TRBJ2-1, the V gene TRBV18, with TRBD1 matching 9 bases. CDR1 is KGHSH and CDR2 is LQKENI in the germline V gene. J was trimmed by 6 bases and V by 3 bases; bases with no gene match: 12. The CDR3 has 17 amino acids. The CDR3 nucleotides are TGTGCCAGCTCACCCCCGCGAGCGGGACAGGGAGGCAATGAGCAGTTCTTC. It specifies CASSPPRAGQGGNEQFF.

The CDR3 here is CASSPQGISGNTIYF. CDR3 bases: TGTGCCAGCAGTCCACAGGGCATTTCGGGAAACACCATATATTTT. This chain connects TRBV2 to TRBJ1-3; D may be TRBD1 (6 bases). Trimming took 5 bases from V and 4 from J, leaving 15 bases between them. Germline values: CDR1 SNHLY, CDR2 FYNNEI. The CDR3 sequence is 15 residues long.

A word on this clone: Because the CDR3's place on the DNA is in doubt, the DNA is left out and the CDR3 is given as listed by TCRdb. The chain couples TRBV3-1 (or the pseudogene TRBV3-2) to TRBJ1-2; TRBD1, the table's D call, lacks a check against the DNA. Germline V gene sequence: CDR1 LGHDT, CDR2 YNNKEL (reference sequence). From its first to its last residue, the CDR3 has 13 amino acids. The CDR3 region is CASSQVGQGISTF.

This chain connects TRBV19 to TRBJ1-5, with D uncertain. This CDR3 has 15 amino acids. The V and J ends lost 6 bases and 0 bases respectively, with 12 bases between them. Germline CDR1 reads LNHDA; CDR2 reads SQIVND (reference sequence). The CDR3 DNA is TGTGCCAGTAGCCCGGGAGTGAATAGCAATCAGCCCCAGCATTTT. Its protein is CASSPGVNSNQPQHF.

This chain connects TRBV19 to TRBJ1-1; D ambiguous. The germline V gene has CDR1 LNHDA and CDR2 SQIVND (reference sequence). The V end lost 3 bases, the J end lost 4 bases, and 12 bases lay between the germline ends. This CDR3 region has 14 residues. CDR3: CASSMRRTSTEAFF. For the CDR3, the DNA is TGTGCCAGTAGTATGAGGAGGACGAGCACTGAAGCTTTCTTT.

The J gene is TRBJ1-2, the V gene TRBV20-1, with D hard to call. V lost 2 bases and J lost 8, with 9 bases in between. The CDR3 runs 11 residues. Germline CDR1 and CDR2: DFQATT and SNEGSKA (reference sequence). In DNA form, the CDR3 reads TGCAGTGCTAGAATTCCTCTAGGCTACACCTTC. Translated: CSARIPLGYTF.

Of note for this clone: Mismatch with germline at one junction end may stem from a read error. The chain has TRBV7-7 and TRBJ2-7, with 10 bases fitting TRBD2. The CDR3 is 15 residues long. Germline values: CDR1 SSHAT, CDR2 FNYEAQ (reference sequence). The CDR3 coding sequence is TGTGCTAGCAGCGTCCTAGCGGGGGCTACCTACGAGCAGTACTTC. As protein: CASSVLAGATYEQYF.